The present TCR beta chain was sequenced within a study of T cells expressing NK-cell markers. TCRdb derives one entry per CDR3 protein from the 5' RACE reads, leaving out DNA. The sample data list about 160,000 distinct CDR3 sequences. This CDR3 is built from 14 residues. This chain links TRBV12-3 or TRBV12-4 with TRBJ1-1; the D call of TRBD1 rests on TCRdb alone, since no DNA is present to check it. Specimen: blood T cells: a sorted CD56 or NKG2C T cell subset, CD4+ or CD8+ T cells, or bulk PBMC T cells (not recorded which). This sequence originates from a woman between 18 and 75 years old in good health. CDR3 region: CASSLANRGLEAFF.